Reported below is one T cell receptor (beta chain). These data are taken from a study of blood T cell repertoires in COVID-19. For the study at large: Donors in the United States, Italy and Spain gave samples during acute or convalescent COVID-19. T cells, B-cell-depleted T cells, or PBMCs provided the cDNA or gDNA that served as material.

Per the original methods: Estimated nucleated cell counts came from reference gene primer amplification. Sequenced by immunoSEQ multiplex PCR; TCRdb stores in-frame clones only, minus some. That table furnishes V, J and clone size, whereas the DNA furnished D and trimming. The sample has under 250,000 clones, around 80% seen once; the top ten hold approximately 5%. The germline CDR1 and CDR2 sequences are GTSNPN and SVGIG (reference sequence). V lost 7 bases and J lost 7; bases outside the gene matches: 5. This CDR3 is 13 amino acids long. The sample taken for sequencing was peripheral blood. The source is a woman in her sixties who had recovered from COVID-19. The V call is TRBV30, the J call TRBJ1-4; TRBD1 aligns across 11 bases. The CDR3 DNA reads as TGTGCCTTAGGGACAGGGGGTAGTGAAAAACTGTTTTTT. Its protein is CALGTGGSEKLFF.